The 7 T cell receptor beta chains presented below share a single source sample, sequenced in a study of T cells in Graves' hyperthyroidism and ophthalmopathy. RNA transcripts gave rise to amplified TCR beta CDR3 regions. HTBI primers drove first-round RT-PCR of the TCR CDR3. One entry per CDR3 protein, called by TCRdb with MiXCR from the multiplex PCR reads. The data contain 560,000 or so distinct CDR3 sequences, 46% of them singletons. Sequenced: peripheral blood or thyroid tissue (not recorded which). The receptors stem from a woman under 30 with Graves' hyperthyroidism.

This chain uses TRBV19 with TRBJ1-1, with TRBD1 matching 9 bases. Germline loops: CDR1 LNHDA, CDR2 SQIVND (reference sequence). V dropped 5 bases and J dropped 1; count of bases not matched to a gene: 11. The CDR3 covers 17 residues. The CDR3 DNA reads as TGTGCCAGTAGTTATAGGACAGGGGTCTCGAGGAACACTGAAGCTTTCTTT. It specifies CASSYRTGVSRNTEAFF.

This clonotype has just a few counts. The J gene is TRBJ1-3, the V gene TRBV7-9; 9 bases agree with TRBD1. Unmatched junction bases numbered 3, after V lost 4 bases and J lost 2 bases. There are 15 residues in the CDR3. The germline gives CDR1 SEHNR, CDR2 FQNEAQ (reference sequence). CDR3 amino acids: CASSSRQGAGNTIYF. In DNA, the CDR3 is TGTGCCAGCAGCTCGCGACAGGGGGCTGGAAACACCATATATTTT.

This clonotype has a handful of counts. The rearrangement uses TRBV10-3 and TRBJ2-7; 7 nucleotides align to TRBD1. The CDR3 is made up of 14 amino acids. From germline, CDR1 is ENHRY and CDR2 SYGVKD. Trimming cost V 4 bases and J 2 bases; bases outside gene matches: 5. This CDR3 reads CAISAGTVTYEQYF. CDR3 sequence (DNA): TGTGCCATCAGTGCCGGGACAGTTACCTACGAGCAGTACTTC.

As for this clonotype: Compared with germline, one end of the junction differs, possibly owing to a read error. This chain joins TRBV10-3 and TRBJ2-2; TRBD2 matches 7 bases. This CDR3 is built from 16 residues. Germline values: CDR1 ENHRY, CDR2 SYGVKD. As DNA, the CDR3 is TGTGCCAGCAGTTTGGGCGGGGGTGGTCTAACCGGGGAGCTGTTTTTT. It yields the protein CASSLGGGGLTGELFF.

V is TRBV25-1 and J is TRBJ1-2; D is unresolved. The CDR3 runs to 14 residues. Trimming took off 6 bases at V and 2 bases at J, with 13 bases between the two ends. Germline CDR1 MGHDK, CDR2 SYGVNS. Here the CDR3 reads CASSVAGLNYGYTF. The CDR3 DNA follows: TGTGCCAGCAGCGTCGCCGGGCTCAACTATGGCTACACCTTC.

The sample holds many counts of this clonotype. V and J are TRBV25-1 and TRBJ1-1, with a tentative D call TRBD1 (6 bases). Deletions cut 3 bases from V and 1 base from J, with 12 bases between. Germline V gene sequence: CDR1 MGHDK, CDR2 SYGVNS. The CDR3 length is 15 residues. The CDR3 is CASSDRQVPNTEAFF. The DNA for the CDR3 is TGTGCCAGCAGTGATAGACAGGTGCCGAACACTGAAGCTTTCTTT.

This chain links TRBV14 with TRBJ2-2, with D perhaps TRBD2 (5 bases). CDR1 is SGHDN, CDR2 FVKESK, per germline. Trimming left V 1 base short and J 6 bases short, with 12 bases between. The length of the CDR3 is 15 residues. The CDR3 DNA reads as TGTGCCAGCAGCCAAGGGTCCGGGGTTCCCGGGGAGCTGTTTTTT. Protein sequence: CASSQGSGVPGELFF.